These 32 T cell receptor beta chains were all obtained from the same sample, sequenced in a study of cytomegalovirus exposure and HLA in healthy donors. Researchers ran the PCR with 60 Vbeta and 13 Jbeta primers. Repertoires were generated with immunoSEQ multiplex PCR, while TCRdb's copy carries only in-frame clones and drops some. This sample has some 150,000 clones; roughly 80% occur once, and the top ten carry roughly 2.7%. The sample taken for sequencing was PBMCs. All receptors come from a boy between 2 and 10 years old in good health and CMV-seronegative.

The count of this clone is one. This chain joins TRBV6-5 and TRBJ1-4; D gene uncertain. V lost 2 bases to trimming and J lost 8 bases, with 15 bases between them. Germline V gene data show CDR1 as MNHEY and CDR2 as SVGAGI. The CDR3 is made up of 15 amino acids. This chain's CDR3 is CASSYVGSLGEKLFF. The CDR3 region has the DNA TGTGCCAGCAGTTACGTTGGGTCGTTGGGCGAAAAACTGTTTTTT.

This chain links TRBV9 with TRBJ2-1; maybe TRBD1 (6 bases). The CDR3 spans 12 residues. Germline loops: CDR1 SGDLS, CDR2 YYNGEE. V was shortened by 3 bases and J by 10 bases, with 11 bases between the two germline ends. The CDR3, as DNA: TGTGCCAGCAGCGGACTTGGGGGCGAGCAGTTCTTC. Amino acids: CASSGLGGEQFF.

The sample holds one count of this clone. In nucleotides, the CDR3 is TGCGCCAGCAGCCAAGGGGCCCGGGACAGTTATAATTCACCCCTCCACTTT. Its translation: CASSQGARDSYNSPLHF. The chain has TRBV4-1 and TRBJ1-6, with 7 bases matching TRBD1. CDR3 length: 17 amino acids. Germline V gene sequence: CDR1 MGHRA, CDR2 YSYEKL. V was clipped by 1 base and J by 4 bases; unmatched bases: 7.

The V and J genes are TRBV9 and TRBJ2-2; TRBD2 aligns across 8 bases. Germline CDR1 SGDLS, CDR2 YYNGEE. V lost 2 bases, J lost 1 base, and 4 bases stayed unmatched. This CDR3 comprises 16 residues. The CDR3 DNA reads TGTGCCAGCAGCGTTTCGGGGGGGATGAACACCGGGGAGCTGTTTTTT. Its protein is CASSVSGGMNTGELFF.

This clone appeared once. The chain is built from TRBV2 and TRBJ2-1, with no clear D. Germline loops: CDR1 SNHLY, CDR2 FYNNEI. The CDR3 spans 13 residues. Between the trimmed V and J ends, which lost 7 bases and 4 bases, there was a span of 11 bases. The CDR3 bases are TGTGCCAGCAAGACAAGCCCATACAATGAGCAGTTCTTC. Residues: CASKTSPYNEQFF.

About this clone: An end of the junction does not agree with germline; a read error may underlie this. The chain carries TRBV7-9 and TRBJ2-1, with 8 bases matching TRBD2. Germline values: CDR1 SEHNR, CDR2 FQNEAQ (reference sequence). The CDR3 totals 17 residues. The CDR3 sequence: CSSSLVGLAGLYNEQFF. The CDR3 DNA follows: TGTTCCAGCAGCTTAGTAGGTCTAGCGGGCCTATACAATGAGCAGTTCTTC.

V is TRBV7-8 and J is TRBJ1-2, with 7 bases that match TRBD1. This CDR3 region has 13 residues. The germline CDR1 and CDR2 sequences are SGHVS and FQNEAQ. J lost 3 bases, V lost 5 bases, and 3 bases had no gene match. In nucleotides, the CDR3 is TGTGCCAGCAGCCTAGGGACAGACTATGGCTACACCTTC. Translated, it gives CASSLGTDYGYTF. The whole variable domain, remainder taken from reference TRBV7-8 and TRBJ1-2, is GAGVSQSPRYKVAKRGQDVALRCDPISGHVSLFWYQQALGQGPEFLTYFQNEAQLDKSGLPSDRFFAERPEGSVSTLKIQRTQQEDSAVYLCASSLGTDYGYTFGSGTRLTVV.

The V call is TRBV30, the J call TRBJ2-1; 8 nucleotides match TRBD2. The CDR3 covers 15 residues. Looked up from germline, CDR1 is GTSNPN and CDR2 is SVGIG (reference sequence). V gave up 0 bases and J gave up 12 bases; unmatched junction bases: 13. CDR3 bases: TGTGCCTGGAGTGTGATGGCGGGGGGAGGGCCTGGGCAGTTCTTC. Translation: CAWSVMAGGGPGQFF.

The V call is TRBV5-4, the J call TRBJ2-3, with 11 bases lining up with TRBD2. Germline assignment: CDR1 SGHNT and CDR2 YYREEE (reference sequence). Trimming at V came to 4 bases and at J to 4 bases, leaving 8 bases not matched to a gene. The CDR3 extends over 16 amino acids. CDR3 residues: CASSPFSGGVPDTQYF. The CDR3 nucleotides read TGTGCCAGCAGCCCCTTTAGCGGGGGGGTCCCAGATACGCAGTATTTT.

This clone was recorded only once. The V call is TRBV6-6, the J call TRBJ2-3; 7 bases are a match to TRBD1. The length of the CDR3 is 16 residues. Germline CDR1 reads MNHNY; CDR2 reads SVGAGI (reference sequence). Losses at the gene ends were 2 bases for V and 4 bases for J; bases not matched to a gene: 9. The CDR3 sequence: CASSYGPGQGADTQYF. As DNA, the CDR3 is TGTGCCAGCAGTTACGGGCCCGGTCAGGGGGCAGATACGCAGTATTTT.

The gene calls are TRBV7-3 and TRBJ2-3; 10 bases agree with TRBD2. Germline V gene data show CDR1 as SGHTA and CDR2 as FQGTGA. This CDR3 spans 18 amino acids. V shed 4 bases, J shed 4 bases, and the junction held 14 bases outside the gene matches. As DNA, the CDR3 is TGTGCCAGCAGCTATACTAGCGTTACTAGCGGGACCTCAGATACGCAGTATTTT. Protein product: CASSYTSVTSGTSDTQYF.

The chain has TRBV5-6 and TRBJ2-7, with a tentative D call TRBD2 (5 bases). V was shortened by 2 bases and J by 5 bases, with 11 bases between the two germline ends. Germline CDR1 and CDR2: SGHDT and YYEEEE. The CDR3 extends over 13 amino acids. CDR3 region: CASSFGGLHEQYF. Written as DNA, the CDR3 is TGTGCCAGCAGCTTCGGAGGTCTCCACGAGCAGTACTTC.

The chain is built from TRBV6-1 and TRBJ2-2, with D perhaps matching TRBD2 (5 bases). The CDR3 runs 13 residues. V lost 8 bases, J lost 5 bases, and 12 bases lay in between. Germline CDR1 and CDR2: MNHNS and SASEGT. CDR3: CASVTGETGELFF. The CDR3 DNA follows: TGTGCCAGCGTCACCGGGGAAACCGGGGAGCTGTTTTTT.

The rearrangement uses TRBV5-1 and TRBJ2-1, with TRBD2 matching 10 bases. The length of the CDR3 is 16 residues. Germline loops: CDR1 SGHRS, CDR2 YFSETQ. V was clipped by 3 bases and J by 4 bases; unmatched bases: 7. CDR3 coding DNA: TGCGCCAGCAGCTCCTTACTAGCGGGGAGGTACAATGAGCAGTTCTTC. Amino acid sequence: CASSSLLAGRYNEQFF.

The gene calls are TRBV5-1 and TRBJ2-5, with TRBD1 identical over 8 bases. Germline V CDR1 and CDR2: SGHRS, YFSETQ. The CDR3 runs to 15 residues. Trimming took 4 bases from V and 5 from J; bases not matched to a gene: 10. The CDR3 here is CASSPGTGASETQYF. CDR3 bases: TGCGCCAGCAGCCCCGGGACAGGAGCCAGCGAGACCCAGTACTTC.

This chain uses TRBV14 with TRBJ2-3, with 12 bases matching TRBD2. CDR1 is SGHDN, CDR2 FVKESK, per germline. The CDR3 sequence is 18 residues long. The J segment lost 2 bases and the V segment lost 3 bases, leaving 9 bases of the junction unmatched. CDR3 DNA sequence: TGTGCCAGCAGCCAGGCGACTAGCGGGAGTTTTTTCACAGATACGCAGTATTTT. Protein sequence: CASSQATSGSFFTDTQYF. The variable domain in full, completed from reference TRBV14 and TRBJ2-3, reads EAGVTQFPSHSVIEKGQTVTLRCDPISGHDNLYWYRRVMGKEIKFLLHFVKESKQDESGMPNNRFLAERTGGTYSTLKVQPAELEDSGVYFCASSQATSGSFFTDTQYFGPGTRLTVL.

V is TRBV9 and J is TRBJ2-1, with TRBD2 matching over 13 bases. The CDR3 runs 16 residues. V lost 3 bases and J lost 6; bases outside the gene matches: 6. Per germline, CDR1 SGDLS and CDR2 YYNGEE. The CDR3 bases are TGTGCCAGCAGCGGGGGGACTAGCGGGGACTTCAATGAGCAGTTCTTC. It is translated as CASSGGTSGDFNEQFF.

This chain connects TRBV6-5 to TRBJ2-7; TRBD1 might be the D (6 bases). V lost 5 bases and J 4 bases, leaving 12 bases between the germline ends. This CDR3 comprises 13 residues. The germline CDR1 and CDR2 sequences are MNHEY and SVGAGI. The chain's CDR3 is CASSRQVLYEQYF. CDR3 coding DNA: TGTGCCAGCAGTCGACAGGTCCTGTACGAGCAGTACTTC.

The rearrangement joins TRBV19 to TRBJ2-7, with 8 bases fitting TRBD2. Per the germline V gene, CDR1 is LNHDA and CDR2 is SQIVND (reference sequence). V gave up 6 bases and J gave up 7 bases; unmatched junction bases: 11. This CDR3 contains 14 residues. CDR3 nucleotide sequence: TGTGCCAGTAGGACTAGCGTCCGAGGAGGGGAGCAGTACTTC. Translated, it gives CASRTSVRGGEQYF.

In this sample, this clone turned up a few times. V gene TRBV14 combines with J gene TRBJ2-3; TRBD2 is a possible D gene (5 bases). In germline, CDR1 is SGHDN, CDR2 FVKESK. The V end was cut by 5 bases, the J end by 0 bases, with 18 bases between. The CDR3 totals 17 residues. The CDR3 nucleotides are TGTGCCAGCAGCAAGACCCCGGGGTTCCTTAGCACAGATACGCAGTATTTT. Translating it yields CASSKTPGFLSTDTQYF.

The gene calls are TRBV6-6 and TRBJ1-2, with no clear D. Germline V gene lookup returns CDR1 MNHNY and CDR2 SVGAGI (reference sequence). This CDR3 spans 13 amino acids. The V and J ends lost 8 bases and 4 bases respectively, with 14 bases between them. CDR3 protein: CASGRGSRYGYTF. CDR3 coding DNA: TGTGCCAGCGGCCGAGGGTCGCGCTATGGCTACACCTTC.

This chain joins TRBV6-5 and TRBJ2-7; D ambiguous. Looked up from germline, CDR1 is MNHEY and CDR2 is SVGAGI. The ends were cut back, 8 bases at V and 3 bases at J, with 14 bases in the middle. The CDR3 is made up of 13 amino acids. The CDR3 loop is CASGRSVYYEQYF. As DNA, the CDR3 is TGTGCCAGCGGTCGGAGCGTGTACTACGAGCAGTACTTC.

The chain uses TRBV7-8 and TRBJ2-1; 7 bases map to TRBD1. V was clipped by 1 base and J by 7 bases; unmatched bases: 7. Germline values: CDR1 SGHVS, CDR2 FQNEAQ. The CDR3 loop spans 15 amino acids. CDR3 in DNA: TGTGCCAGCAGCTTAGATGCACAGGGGAAAAATGAGCAGTTCTTC. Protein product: CASSLDAQGKNEQFF. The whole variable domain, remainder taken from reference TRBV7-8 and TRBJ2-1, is GAGVSQSPRYKVAKRGQDVALRCDPISGHVSLFWYQQALGQGPEFLTYFQNEAQLDKSGLPSDRFFAERPEGSVSTLKIQRTQQEDSAVYLCASSLDAQGKNEQFFGPGTRLTVL.

The CDR3 DNA follows: TGTGCCAGCAGCGTAGAAGGACTAGCGGGGACTTACAATGAGCAGTTCTTC. It specifies CASSVEGLAGTYNEQFF. The chain carries TRBV9 and TRBJ2-1; 12 bases map to TRBD2. The CDR3 has 17 amino acids. V lost 0 bases, J lost 4 bases, and 5 bases stayed unmatched. Germline lookup yields CDR1 SGDLS and CDR2 YYNGEE.

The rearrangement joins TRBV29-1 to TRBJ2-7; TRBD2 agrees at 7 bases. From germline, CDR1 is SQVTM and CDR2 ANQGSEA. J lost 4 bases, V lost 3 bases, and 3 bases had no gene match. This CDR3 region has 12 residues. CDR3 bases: TGCAGCGTTGAGGGCGGGGGATACGAGCAGTACTTC. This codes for CSVEGGGYEQYF.

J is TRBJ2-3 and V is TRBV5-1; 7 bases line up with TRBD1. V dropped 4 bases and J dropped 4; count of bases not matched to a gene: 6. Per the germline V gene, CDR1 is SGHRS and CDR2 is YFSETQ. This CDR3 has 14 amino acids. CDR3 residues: CASSRQGVADTQYF. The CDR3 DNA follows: TGCGCCAGCAGCCGACAGGGAGTCGCAGATACGCAGTATTTT.

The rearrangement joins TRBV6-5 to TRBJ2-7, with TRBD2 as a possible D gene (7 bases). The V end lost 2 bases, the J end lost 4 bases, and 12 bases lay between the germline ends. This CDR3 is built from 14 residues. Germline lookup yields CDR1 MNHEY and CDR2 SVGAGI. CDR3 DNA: TGTGCCAGCAGTTACCGGGGGGCGCTTTACGAGCAGTACTTC. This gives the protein CASSYRGALYEQYF.

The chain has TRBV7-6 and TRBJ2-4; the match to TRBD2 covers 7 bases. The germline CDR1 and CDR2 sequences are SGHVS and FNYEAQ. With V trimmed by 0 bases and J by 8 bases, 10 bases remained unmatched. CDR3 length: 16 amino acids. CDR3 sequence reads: CASSLAAGVFRYIQYF. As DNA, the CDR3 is TGTGCCAGCAGCTTAGCTGCGGGGGTATTTCGATACATTCAGTACTTC.

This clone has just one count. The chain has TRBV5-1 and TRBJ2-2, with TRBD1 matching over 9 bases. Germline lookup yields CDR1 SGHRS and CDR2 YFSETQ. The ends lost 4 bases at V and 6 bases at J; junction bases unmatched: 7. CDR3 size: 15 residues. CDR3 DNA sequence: TGCGCCAGCAGCGTCGGGGACAGGGACGCCGGGGAGCTGTTTTTT. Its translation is CASSVGDRDAGELFF. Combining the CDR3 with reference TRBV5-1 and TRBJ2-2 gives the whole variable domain KAGVTQTPRYLIKTRGQQVTLSCSPISGHRSVSWYQQTPGQGLQFLFEYFSETQRNKGNFPGRFSGRQFSNSRSEMNVSTLELGDSALYLCASSVGDRDAGELFFGEGSRLTVL.

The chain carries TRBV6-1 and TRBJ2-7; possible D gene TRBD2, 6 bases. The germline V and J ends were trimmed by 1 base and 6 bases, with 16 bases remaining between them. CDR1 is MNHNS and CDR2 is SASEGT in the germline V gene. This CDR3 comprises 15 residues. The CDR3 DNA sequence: TGTGCCAGCAGTGAAGGGGTGAGACTAGTGGGCGAGCAGTACTTC. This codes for CASSEGVRLVGEQYF.

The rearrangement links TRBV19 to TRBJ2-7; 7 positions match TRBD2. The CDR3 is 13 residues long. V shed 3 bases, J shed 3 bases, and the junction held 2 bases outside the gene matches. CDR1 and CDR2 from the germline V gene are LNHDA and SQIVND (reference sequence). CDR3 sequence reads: CASSMGTIYEQYF. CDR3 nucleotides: TGTGCCAGTAGTATGGGGACTATCTACGAGCAGTACTTC.

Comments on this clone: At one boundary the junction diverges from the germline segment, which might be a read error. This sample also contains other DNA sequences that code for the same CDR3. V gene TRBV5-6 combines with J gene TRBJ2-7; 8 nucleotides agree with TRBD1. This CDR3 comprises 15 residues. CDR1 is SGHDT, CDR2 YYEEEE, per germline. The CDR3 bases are TGCGCCAGCAGCCCCCGGGACAGGTTTTCCTACGAGCAGTACTTC. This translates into CASSPRDRFSYEQYF.